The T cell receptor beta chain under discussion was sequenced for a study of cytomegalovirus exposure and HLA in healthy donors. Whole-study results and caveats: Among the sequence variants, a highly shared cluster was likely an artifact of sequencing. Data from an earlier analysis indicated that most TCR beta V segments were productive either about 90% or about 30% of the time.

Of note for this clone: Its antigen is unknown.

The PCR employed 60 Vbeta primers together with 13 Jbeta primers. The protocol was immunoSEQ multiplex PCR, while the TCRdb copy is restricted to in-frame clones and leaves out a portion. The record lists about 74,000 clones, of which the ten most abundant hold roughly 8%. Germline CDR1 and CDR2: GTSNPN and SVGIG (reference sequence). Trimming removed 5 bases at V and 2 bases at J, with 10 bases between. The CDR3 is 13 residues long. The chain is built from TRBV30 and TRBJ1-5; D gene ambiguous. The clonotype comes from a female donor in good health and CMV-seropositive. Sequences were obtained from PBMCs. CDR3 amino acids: CAWAHGGNQPQHF. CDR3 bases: TGTGCCTGGGCCCACGGGGGCAATCAGCCCCAGCATTTT.